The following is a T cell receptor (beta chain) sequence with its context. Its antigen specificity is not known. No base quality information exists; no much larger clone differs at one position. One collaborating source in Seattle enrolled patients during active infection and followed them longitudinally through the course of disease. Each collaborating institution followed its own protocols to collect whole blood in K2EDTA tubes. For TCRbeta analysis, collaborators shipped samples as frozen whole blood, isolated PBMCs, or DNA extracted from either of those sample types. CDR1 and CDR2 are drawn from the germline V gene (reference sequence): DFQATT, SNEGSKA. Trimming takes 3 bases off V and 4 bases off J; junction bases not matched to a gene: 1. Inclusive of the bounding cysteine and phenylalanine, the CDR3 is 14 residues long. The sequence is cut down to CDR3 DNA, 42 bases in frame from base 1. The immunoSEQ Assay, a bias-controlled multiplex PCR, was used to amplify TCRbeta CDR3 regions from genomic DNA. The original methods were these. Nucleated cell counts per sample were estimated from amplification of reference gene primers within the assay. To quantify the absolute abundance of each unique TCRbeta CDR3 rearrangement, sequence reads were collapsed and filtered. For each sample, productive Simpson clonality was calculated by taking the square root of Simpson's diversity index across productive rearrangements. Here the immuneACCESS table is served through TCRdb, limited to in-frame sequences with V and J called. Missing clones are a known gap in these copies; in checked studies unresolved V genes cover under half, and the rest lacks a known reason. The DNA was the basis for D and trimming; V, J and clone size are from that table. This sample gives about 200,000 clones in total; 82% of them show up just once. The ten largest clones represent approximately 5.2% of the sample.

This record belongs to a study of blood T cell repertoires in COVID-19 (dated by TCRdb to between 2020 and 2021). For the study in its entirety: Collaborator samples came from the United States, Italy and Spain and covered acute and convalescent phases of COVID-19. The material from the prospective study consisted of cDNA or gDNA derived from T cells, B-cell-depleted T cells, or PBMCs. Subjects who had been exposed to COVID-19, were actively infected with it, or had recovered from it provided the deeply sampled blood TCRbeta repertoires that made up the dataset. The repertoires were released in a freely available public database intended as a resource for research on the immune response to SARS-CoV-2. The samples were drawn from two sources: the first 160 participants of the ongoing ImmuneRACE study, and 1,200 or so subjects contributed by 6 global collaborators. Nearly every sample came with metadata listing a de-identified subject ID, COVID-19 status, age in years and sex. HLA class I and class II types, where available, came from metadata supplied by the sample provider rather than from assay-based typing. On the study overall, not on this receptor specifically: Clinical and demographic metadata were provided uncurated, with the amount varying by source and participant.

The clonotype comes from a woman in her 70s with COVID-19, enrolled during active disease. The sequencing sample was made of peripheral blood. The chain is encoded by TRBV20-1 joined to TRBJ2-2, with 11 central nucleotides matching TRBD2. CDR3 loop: CSASSGRGTGELFF. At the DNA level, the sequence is TGCAGTGCTAGTAGCGGGAGGGGCACCGGGGAGCTGTTTTTT.